A selection of T cell receptor beta chains follows, all from one sample in a study of cytomegalovirus exposure and HLA in healthy donors. Assay used: immunoSEQ multiplex PCR; TCRdb lists only in-frame clones, some missing. The repertoire includes about 140,000 clones, approximately 80% of them detected once, and approximately 1.8% sits in the top ten. Sequenced material: PBMCs. Source of these receptors: a man aged 35-49 years in good health and CMV-seronegative. The CDR3 runs from the conserved cysteine through the conserved F or W. A D gene is named only where the DNA matches it firmly. A clone size is listed for some rows: how often the clone was seen (once, few, many), or a class if it is expanded.

>.|TRBV7-9|TRBD1|TRBJ1-2
TGTGCCAGCAGCCCGGGACAGGACCCCTATGGCTACACCTTC
CASSPGQDPYGYTF
>.|TRBV5-1|.|TRBJ2-1
TGCGCCAGCAGCCCACACCAGGGGCCCCCCTACAATGAGCAGTTCTTC
CASSPHQGPPYNEQFF
>.|TRBV9|.|TRBJ1-2
TGTGCCAGCAGCGTGGGTCCGGGGGGGGTTGGCTACACCTTC
CASSVGPGGVGYTF
>.|TRBV5-1|.|TRBJ2-6
TGCGCCAGCAGTTTACAGGGAGCTGGGGCCAACGTCCTGACTTTC
CASSLQGAGANVLTF
>few|TRBV18|.|TRBJ1-6
TGTGCCAGCTCACCTCCGGACTGGAATTCACCCCTCCACTTT
CASSPPDWNSPLHF
>.|TRBV5-1|TRBD2|TRBJ2-5
TGCGCCAGCAGCCTAGGACTAGCGGGAGAAGAGACCCAGTACTTC
CASSLGLAGEETQYF
>.|TRBV14|.|TRBJ1-1
TGTGCCAGCAGCCAAGGGGAGGGGTGGAATGAAGCTTTCTTT
CASSQGEGWNEAFF
>.|TRBV15|TRBD2|TRBJ2-3
TGTGCCACCAGCATGAACAGCGGGGGGAACACAGATACGCAGTATTTT
CATSMNSGGNTDTQYF
>.|TRBV28|.|TRBJ2-1
TGTGCCAGCAGTCGGTTCACTCCCAATGAGCAGTTCTTC
CASSRFTPNEQFF
>.|TRBV6-5|.|TRBJ1-5
TGTGCCCCCCCCGGGGATAACAATCAGCCCCAGCATTTT
CAPPGDNNQPQHF
>.|TRBV5-1|.|TRBJ2-7
TGCGCCAGCAGCTTCAGGGGTGTCCTTTACGAGCAGTACTTC
CASSFRGVLYEQYF
>.|TRBV29-1|TRBD2|TRBJ2-5
TGCAGCGTTCCAGCGGGAGGGCAAGAGACCCAGTACTTC
CSVPAGGQETQYF
>few|TRBV14|.|TRBJ1-6
TGTGCCAGCAGCCAAGAAACAGGGTGGAATTCACCCCTCCACTTT
CASSQETGWNSPLHF
>few|TRBV9|.|TRBJ1-1
TGTGCCAGCAGCGTAGAGCCGCGGAACACTGAAGCTTTCTTT
CASSVEPRNTEAFF
>.|TRBV19|.|TRBJ1-5
TGTGCCAGTAGTATGGAGCTTTATAGCAATCAGCCCCAGCATTTT
CASSMELYSNQPQHF
>few|TRBV28|.|TRBJ2-3
TGTGCCAGCAGCCCCCCAGTAGATACGCAGTATTTT
CASSPPVDTQYF
>once|TRBV6-4|.|TRBJ2-1
TGTGCCAGCAGTGACGTTGCGGGACGGGGCCCCAATGAGCAGTTCTTC
CASSDVAGRGPNEQFF
>.|TRBV5-6|.|TRBJ2-5
TGTGCCAGCAGCTTGGGACAATTGTACCAAGAGACCCAGTACTTC
CASSLGQLYQETQYF
>few|TRBV19|.|TRBJ2-7
TGTGCCAGTAATCCCAGGACGGGAGAGCAGTACTTC
CASNPRTGEQYF
>.|TRBV4-1|TRBD1|TRBJ1-1
TGTGCCAGCAGCCAAGGGGGCGCGGAGTACACTGAAGCTTTCTTT
CASSQGGAEYTEAFF
>.|TRBV7-7|.|TRBJ1-3
TGTGCCAGCAGCCCGGGTCTCTCTGGAAACACCATATACTTT
CASSPGLSGNTIYF
>.|TRBV5-1|.|TRBJ2-5
TGCGCCAGCAGCCCCTCGGACTCAGCCGGGGGAGAGACCCAGTACTTC
CASSPSDSAGGETQYF
>.|TRBV20-1|TRBD1|TRBJ2-1
TGCAGTGCTGGGACAGGGAATGAGCAGTTCTTC
CSAGTGNEQFF
>.|TRBV27|.|TRBJ1-2
TGTGCCAGCAGTTTAGGGCAGGCGACGCTCTATGGCTACACCTTC
CASSLGQATLYGYTF